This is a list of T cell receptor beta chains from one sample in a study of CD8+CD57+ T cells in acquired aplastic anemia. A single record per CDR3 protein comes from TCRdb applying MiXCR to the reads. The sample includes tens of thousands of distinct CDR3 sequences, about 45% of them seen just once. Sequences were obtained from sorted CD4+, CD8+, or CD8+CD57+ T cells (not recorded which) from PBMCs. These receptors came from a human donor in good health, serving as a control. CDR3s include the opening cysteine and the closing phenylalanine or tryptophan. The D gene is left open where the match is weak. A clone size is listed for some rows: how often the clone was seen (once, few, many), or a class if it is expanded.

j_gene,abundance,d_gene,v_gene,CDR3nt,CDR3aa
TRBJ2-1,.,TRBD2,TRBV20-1,TGCAGTGCCCCTTCCGGGACTAGCGGGGTGACCTGGGGAAATGAGCAGTTCTTC,CSAPSGTSGVTWGNEQFF
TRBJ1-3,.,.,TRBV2,TGTGCCAGCAAGGTAGCGGCCTCTGGAAACACCATATATTTT,CASKVAASGNTIYF
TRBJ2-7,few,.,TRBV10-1,TGCGCCAGCAGTGAGGTGGGCCCGCACGAGCAGTACTTC,CASSEVGPHEQYF
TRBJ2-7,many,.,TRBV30,TGTGCCTGGGGGGACTCAAGCTACGAGCAGTACTTC,CAWGDSSYEQYF
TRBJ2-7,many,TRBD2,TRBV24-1,TGTGCCACCAGTGATTCCGGGACTAGCGGGAGGGAAGCCTACGAGCAGTACTTC,CATSDSGTSGREAYEQYF
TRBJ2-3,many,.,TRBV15,TGTGCCACCAGCAGAGATCGGGGCACAGATACGCAGTATTTT,CATSRDRGTDTQYF
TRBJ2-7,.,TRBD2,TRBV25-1,TGTGCCAGCAGTGAGGAGTGGGAGGGCGAGCAGTACTTC,CASSEEWEGEQYF
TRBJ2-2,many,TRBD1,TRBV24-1,TGTGCCACCAGTGACCGGACAGGGTTCACCGGGGAGCTGTTTTTT,CATSDRTGFTGELFF
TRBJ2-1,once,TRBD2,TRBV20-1,TGCAGTGCCTACCAGGTAGAGCGGGGGGGCAATGAGCAGTTCTTC,CSAYQVERGGNEQFF
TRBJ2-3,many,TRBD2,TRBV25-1,TGTGCCAGCAGTGCTAGCCGGTTAGCGGGGGGCGGGGATACGCAGTATTTT,CASSASRLAGGGDTQYF
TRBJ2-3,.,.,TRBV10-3,TGTGCCATCACCAGAGGACGGAGCACAGATACGCAGTATTTT,CAITRGRSTDTQYF
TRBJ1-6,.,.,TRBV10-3,TGTGCCATCAGTGATAGGGGGGGGGGAAATTCACCCCTCCACTTT,CAISDRGGGNSPLHF
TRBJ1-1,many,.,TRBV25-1,TGTGCCAGCAGTGAATGGGCGGCTGAAGCTTTCTTT,CASSEWAAEAFF
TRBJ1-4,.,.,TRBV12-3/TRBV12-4,TGTGCCAGCAGAAACGCCGGGGAACTGTTTTTT,CASRNAGELFF
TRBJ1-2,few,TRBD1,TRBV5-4,TGTGCCAGCAGCCAGGGGGCGGACTATGACTACACCTTC,CASSQGADYDYTF
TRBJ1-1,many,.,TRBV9,TGTGCCAGCAGCGTAGTGGGGCAGAAATACGCTGAAGCTTTCTTT,CASSVVGQKYAEAFF
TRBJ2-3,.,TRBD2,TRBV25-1,TGTGCCACCAGTGATCACTTAGCGGGAGCGGGTGATACGCAGTATTTT,CATSDHLAGAGDTQYF
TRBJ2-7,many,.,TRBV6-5,TGTGCCAGCAGTTACACAGGCGCTGGTTACGAGCAGTACTTC,CASSYTGAGYEQYF
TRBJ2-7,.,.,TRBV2,TGTGCCAGCAGTTACGGGGAGGTTTACGAGCAGTACTTC,CASSYGEVYEQYF
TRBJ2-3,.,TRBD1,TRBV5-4,TGTGCCAGCAGCCCTTGGACAGGGACGGATACGCAGTATTTT,CASSPWTGTDTQYF
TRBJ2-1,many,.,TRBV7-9,TGTGCCATCCCCCGGGGGGCCCTTGAGCAGTTCTTC,CAIPRGALEQFF
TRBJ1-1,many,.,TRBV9,TGTGCCAGCAGCGGCGACACTGAAGCTTTCTTT,CASSGDTEAFF
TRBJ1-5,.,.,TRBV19,TGTGCCAGTACCCCCTGGGATAGCAATCAGCCCCAGCATTTT,CASTPWDSNQPQHF
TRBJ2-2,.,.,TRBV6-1,TGTGCCAGCTCCAGGGTCGAAGCCGGGGAGCTGTTTTTT,CASSRVEAGELFF
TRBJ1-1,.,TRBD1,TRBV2,TGTGCCATCCACCGGGACAGGGAAGCTTTCTTT,CAIHRDREAFF
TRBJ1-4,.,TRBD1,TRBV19,TGTGCCAGTACCCCGACAGGGGGTCGCGAAAAACTGTTTTTT,CASTPTGGREKLFF
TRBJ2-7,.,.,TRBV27,TGTGCCAGCAGTTTTAGCAGGTCCTACGAGCAGTACTTC,CASSFSRSYEQYF
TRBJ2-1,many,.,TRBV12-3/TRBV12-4,TGTGCCAGCAGTAAAGCGGCTAGCTACAATGAGCAGTTCTTC,CASSKAASYNEQFF
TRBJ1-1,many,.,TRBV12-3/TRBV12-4,TGTGCCAGCAGTTTAGCTCCCGGATCCCTGAACACTGAAGCTTTCTTT,CASSLAPGSLNTEAFF
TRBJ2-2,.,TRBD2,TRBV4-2,TGTGCCAGCAGCCCAGGACTAGCGGAGAACACCGGGGAGCTGTTTTTT,CASSPGLAENTGELFF